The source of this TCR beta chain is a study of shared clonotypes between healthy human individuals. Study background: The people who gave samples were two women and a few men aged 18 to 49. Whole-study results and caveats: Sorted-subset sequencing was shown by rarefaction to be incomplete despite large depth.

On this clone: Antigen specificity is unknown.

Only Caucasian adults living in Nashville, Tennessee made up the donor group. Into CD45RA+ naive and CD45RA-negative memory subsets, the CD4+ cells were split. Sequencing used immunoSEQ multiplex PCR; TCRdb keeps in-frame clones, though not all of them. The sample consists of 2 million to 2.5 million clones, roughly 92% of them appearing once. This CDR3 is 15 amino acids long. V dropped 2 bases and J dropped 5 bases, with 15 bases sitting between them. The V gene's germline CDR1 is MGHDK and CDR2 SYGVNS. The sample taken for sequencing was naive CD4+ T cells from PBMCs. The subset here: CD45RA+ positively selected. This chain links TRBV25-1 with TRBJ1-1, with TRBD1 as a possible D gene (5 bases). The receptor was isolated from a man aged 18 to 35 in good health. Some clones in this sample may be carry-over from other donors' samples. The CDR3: CASSERAGGGTEAFF. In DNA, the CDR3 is TGTGCCAGCAGTGAACGGGCCGGCGGGGGTACTGAAGCTTTCTTT. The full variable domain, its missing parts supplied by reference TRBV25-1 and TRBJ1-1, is EADIYQTPRYLVIGTGKKITLECSQTMGHDKMYWYQQDPGMELHLIHYSYGVNSTEKGDLSSESTVSRIRTEHFPLTLESARPSHTSQYLCASSERAGGGTEAFFGQGTRLTVV.